The 10 T cell receptor beta chains reported below all come from one sample, sequenced in a study of blood T cell repertoires in COVID-19. The assay was immunoSEQ multiplex PCR, and TCRdb's table has in-frame clones only and misses some. The sample records approximately 86,000 clones, about 80% being singletons. The material sequenced was peripheral blood. These receptors came from a woman in her 70s with acute or convalescent COVID-19.

The V call is TRBV3-1 (or the pseudogene TRBV3-2), the J call TRBJ1-2; TRBD1 is a possible D gene (5 bases). The germline V gene encodes CDR1 LGHDT and CDR2 YNNKEL (reference sequence). The CDR3 is 17 amino acids. Trimming stripped 4 bases from V and 4 bases from J, with 22 bases between. The CDR3 reads CASSPWGTGENSYGYTF. The CDR3 DNA sequence: TGTGCCAGCAGCCCCTGGGGGACGGGGGAGAATTCCTATGGCTACACCTTC.

The chain has TRBV28 and TRBJ1-5, with TRBD1 matching over 8 bases. The CDR3 length is 16 residues. Germline loops: CDR1 MDHEN, CDR2 SYDVKM. Trimming cost V 2 bases and J 9 bases; bases outside gene matches: 12. CDR3 loop: CASSLGAGQGLGPQHF. For the CDR3, the DNA is TGTGCCAGCAGTTTAGGGGCCGGACAGGGCTTAGGGCCCCAGCATTTT.

This chain joins TRBV3-1 (or the pseudogene TRBV3-2) and TRBJ2-7; D unresolved. V lost 5 bases and J lost 3, with 14 bases in between. Germline V gene sequence: CDR1 LGHDT, CDR2 YNNKEL (reference sequence). The CDR3 is made up of 14 amino acids. The CDR3 reads CASSIAGASYEQYF. CDR3 coding DNA: TGTGCCAGCAGCATTGCCGGAGCTAGCTACGAGCAGTACTTC.

CDR3 nucleotide sequence: TGTGCCAGCAGCCTTGGACAAAGCACAGATACGCAGTATTTT. This gives the protein CASSLGQSTDTQYF. The chain combines TRBV7-6 with TRBJ2-3; perhaps TRBD1 as D (5 bases). Trimming took off 5 bases at V and 0 bases at J, with 9 bases between the two ends. CDR3 length: 14 residues. Germline CDR1 and CDR2: SGHVS and FNYEAQ.

The chain employs TRBV7-3 and TRBJ1-5, with unresolved D. This CDR3 is 11 amino acids long. Germline CDR1 is SGHTA and CDR2 is FQGTGA. The V gene lost 3 bases and the J gene lost 8 bases, with 5 bases spanning the gap. CDR3 region: CASSFSEPQHF. The CDR3 DNA sequence: TGTGCCAGCAGCTTTTCGGAGCCCCAGCATTTT.

The V and J genes are TRBV19 and TRBJ1-2; 7 nucleotides align to TRBD1. This CDR3 contains 15 residues. Trimming at V came to 3 bases and at J to 0 bases, leaving 4 bases not matched to a gene. The germline gives CDR1 LNHDA, CDR2 SQIVND (reference sequence). In DNA form, the CDR3 reads TGTGCCAGTAGTATCCCGGGACAGCCTAACTATGGCTACACCTTC. Translation gives CASSIPGQPNYGYTF. Full variable domain (rest looked up from reference TRBV19 and TRBJ1-2): DGGITQSPKYLFRKEGQNVTLSCEQNLNHDAMYWYRQDPGQGLRLIYYSQIVNDFQKGDIAEGYSVSREKKESFPLTVTSAQKNPTAFYLCASSIPGQPNYGYTFGSGTRLTVV.

The chain uses TRBV5-6 and TRBJ1-1; 11 nucleotides match TRBD1. Germline lookup yields CDR1 SGHDT and CDR2 YYEEEE. V lost 2 bases and J lost 9; bases outside the gene matches: 15. The CDR3 covers 17 residues. The CDR3 region is CASSFWTGGVSSTQAFF. The CDR3 DNA follows: TGTGCCAGCAGCTTCTGGACAGGGGGCGTGTCGTCGACTCAAGCTTTCTTT. Filled out from reference TRBV5-6 and TRBJ1-1, the complete variable domain reads DAGVTQSPTHLIKTRGQQVTLRCSPKSGHDTVSWYQQALGQGPQFIFQYYEEEERQRGNFPDRFSGHQFPNYSSELNVNALLLGDSALYLCASSFWTGGVSSTQAFFGQGTRLTVV.

The chain has TRBV3-1 (or the pseudogene TRBV3-2) and TRBJ2-7; no definite D call. The ends were cut back, 2 bases at V and 4 bases at J, with 3 bases in the middle. The CDR3 length is 11 residues. CDR1 is LGHDT, CDR2 YNNKEL, per germline (reference sequence). The CDR3 DNA sequence: TGTGCCAGCAGCCAACGTTACGAGCAGTACTTC. Translated, it gives CASSQRYEQYF.

This clone came up once. The J gene is TRBJ2-7, the V gene TRBV6-6; possibly TRBD1 for D (7 bases). V was clipped by 6 bases and J by 3 bases, with 18 bases between them. In germline, CDR1 is MNHNY, CDR2 SVGAGI (reference sequence). The CDR3 extends over 15 amino acids. Written as DNA, the CDR3 is TGTGCCAGCAGCCCCGGACAGGCGGGATACTACGAGCAGTACTTC. It translates to CASSPGQAGYYEQYF.

The V call is TRBV6-5, the J call TRBJ2-2; TRBD1 matches at 10 bases. The CDR3 spans 15 residues. Germline V gives CDR1 MNHEY, CDR2 SVGAGI. The V gene end was trimmed by 6 bases and the J gene end by 0 bases; junction bases not matched to a gene: 1. Here the CDR3 reads CASRTGGPNTGELFF. The CDR3 DNA reads TGTGCCAGCAGGACAGGGGGCCCGAACACCGGGGAGCTGTTTTTT.